Following are 5 T cell receptor beta chains from one sample sequenced in a study of T cells in Graves' hyperthyroidism and ophthalmopathy. The source material, RNA transcripts, was used to amplify TCR beta CDR3 regions. RT-PCR in the first round (using the HTBI primer set) targeted the TCR CDR3. TCRdb recomputed calls from the multiplex PCR reads with MiXCR, one row per CDR3 protein. Found here are 700,000 or so distinct CDR3 sequences, roughly 17% of them singletons; the top ten hold about 8.4%. The sequencing sample was made of blood. The origin of the receptors is a man younger than 30 with Graves' hyperthyroidism.

This clonotype was detected a few times. V usage is TRBV6-2 or TRBV6-3 and J usage is TRBJ2-1; 15 bases agree with TRBD2. J was trimmed by 2 bases and V by 4 bases; bases with no gene match: 3. CDR1 MNHEY and CDR2 SVGEGT come from the germline V gene. This CDR3 spans 17 amino acids. The CDR3 here is CASSSGLAGGPYNEQFF. As DNA, the CDR3 is TGTGCCAGCAGTTCCGGACTAGCGGGAGGGCCCTACAATGAGCAGTTCTTC.

This chain links TRBV3-1 with TRBJ1-3; unclear D gene. The CDR3 is 15 amino acids. Between the trimmed V and J ends, which lost 3 bases and 4 bases, there was a span of 13 bases. The germline CDR1 and CDR2 sequences are LGHDT and YNNKEL (reference sequence). Written as DNA, the CDR3 is TGTGCCAGCAGCCATTTCCGGGCAGCCGGAAACACCATATATTTT. Residues: CASSHFRAAGNTIYF.

This clonotype was detected only once. A junction boundary mismatches the germline segment, possibly from a read error. V is TRBV24-1 and J is TRBJ1-1, with D possibly matching TRBD1 (6 bases). The germline CDR1 and CDR2 sequences are KGHDR and SFDVKD. This CDR3 has 13 amino acids. The CDR3 region has the DNA TGTACCACGAGGGGACACCAGAACACTGAAGCTTTCTTT. This codes for CTTRGHQNTEAFF.

This clonotype was counted at least ten times. The chain carries TRBV27 and TRBJ2-1, with D hard to call. Trimming shortened V by 6 bases and J by 0 bases, and 9 bases separated the two germline ends. The germline CDR1 and CDR2 sequences are MNHEY and SMNVEV (reference sequence). There are 14 residues in the CDR3. Here the CDR3 reads CASSYSGSYNEQFF. The CDR3 DNA reads as TGTGCCAGCAGCTACTCGGGCTCCTACAATGAGCAGTTCTTC.

The V call is TRBV12-3 or TRBV12-4, the J call TRBJ2-2; D not certain. Trimming took 6 bases from V and 1 from J, leaving 9 bases between them. The CDR3 covers 14 residues. For the CDR3, the DNA is TGTGCCAGCAGGCCCCTTAGGAACACCGGGGAGCTGTTTTTT. Its translation: CASRPLRNTGELFF.